This paragraph reports one T cell receptor beta chain. The data stem from a study of T cells in Graves' hyperthyroidism and ophthalmopathy. Study-level background: Peripheral blood collection took place at initial diagnosis, before any treatment.

Orbital computed tomography, thyroid ultrasound, serum thyroxine and TRAb, and clinical symptoms together informed the diagnoses. Amplification yielded TCR beta CDR3 regions, with RNA transcripts as the source. When the TCR CDR3 underwent first-round RT-PCR, the HTBI primer set was used. TCRdb independently ran MiXCR on the multiplex PCR reads; one entry per CDR3 protein. The table includes roughly 700,000 distinct CDR3 sequences, less than 15% detected once. Looked up from germline, CDR1 is LNHNV and CDR2 is YYDKDF (reference sequence). V shed 9 bases and J shed 4 bases, with 7 bases lying between them. CDR3 length equals 11 residues.

The rearrangement uses TRBV15 and TRBJ1-3; D unclear. Sequencing was carried out using blood. This receptor was obtained from a woman aged 18 to 35 with Graves' hyperthyroidism. The CDR3 loop reads CATASGNTIYF. DNA for the CDR3: TGTGCCACAGCCTCGGGAAACACCATATATTTT.